The 30 T cell receptor beta chains listed next were all sequenced from one sample in a study of cytotoxic CD8 clonotypes in ibrutinib-treated CLL. Libraries were prepared by immunoSEQ multiplex PCR; TCRdb keeps only in-frame clonotypes and omits some of them. Among 110,000 to 150,000 clones listed, 75% to 85% were seen once. Sequences were derived from PBMCs, sampled after 12 months of ibrutinib treatment. These TCRs come from a human donor with chronic lymphocytic leukemia.

CDR3: CASSSYEAGTGYEQYF. CDR3 nucleotides: TGTGCCAGCAGCAGTTACGAAGCCGGGACAGGTTACGAGCAGTACTTC. The V call is TRBV28, the J call TRBJ2-7; 8 nucleotides match TRBD1. This CDR3 region has 16 residues. V was clipped by 6 bases and J by 4 bases; unmatched bases: 14. Germline CDR1 MDHEN, CDR2 SYDVKM.

The chain couples TRBV7-9 to TRBJ2-1; 8 bases are shared with TRBD2. Trimming removed 5 bases from V and 14 bases from J; junction bases left unmatched: 8. The CDR3 has 12 residues. CDR1 SEHNR and CDR2 FQNEAQ come from the germline V gene (reference sequence). The chain's CDR3 is CASSTVGLAEFF. In nucleotides, the CDR3 is TGTGCCAGCAGCACTGTCGGACTAGCTGAGTTCTTC.

The CDR3 coding sequence is TGTGCCAGCAGCCGGACTAGCGGGGCCGGAGATACGCAGTATTTT. Its translation: CASSRTSGAGDTQYF. This chain joins TRBV11-3 and TRBJ2-3; 12 nucleotides agree with TRBD2. The CDR3 is 15 amino acids. V lost 5 bases to trimming and J lost 5 bases; unmatched junction nucleotides: 5. Germline values: CDR1 SGHNT, CDR2 YENEEA.

The rearrangement links TRBV7-2 to TRBJ2-1; possible D gene TRBD2, 5 bases. Germline V gene data show CDR1 as SGHTA and CDR2 as FQGNSA. Trimming left V 4 bases short and J 0 bases short, with 13 bases between. CDR3 size: 16 residues. The CDR3, as DNA: TGTGCCAGCAGCTCCCAAGCGGATAGCTCCTACAATGAGCAGTTCTTC. This gives the protein CASSSQADSSYNEQFF.

This clone was counted a few times. The chain employs TRBV7-9 and TRBJ2-7; possibly TRBD2 for D (6 bases). The germline V gene has CDR1 SEHNR and CDR2 FQNEAQ (reference sequence). The CDR3 covers 15 residues. V was cut by 4 bases and J by 5 bases, with 18 bases left in between. CDR3 DNA: TGTGCCAGCAGCTCCCGGGGGTTCAGGGTCGACGAGCAGTACTTC. It is translated as CASSSRGFRVDEQYF.

This chain connects TRBV7-3 to TRBJ1-1; D perhaps matches TRBD1 (6 bases). This CDR3 has 12 residues. Trimming removed 4 bases at V and 7 bases at J, with 10 bases between. Germline loops: CDR1 SGHTA, CDR2 FQGTGA. The CDR3: CASSSSRGEAFF. CDR3 nucleotides: TGTGCCAGCAGCTCGAGCAGGGGTGAAGCTTTCTTT.

V and J are TRBV11-3 and TRBJ2-3; 10 bases are a match to TRBD2. CDR3 length: 14 residues. Germline V gene lookup returns CDR1 SGHNT and CDR2 YENEEA. With V trimmed by 8 bases and J by 1 base, 3 bases remained unmatched. The CDR3: CASWSGRGTDTQYF. CDR3 coding DNA: TGTGCCAGCTGGAGCGGGAGGGGCACAGATACGCAGTATTTT. Complete variable domain (other parts from reference TRBV11-3 and TRBJ2-3): EAGVVQSPRYKIIEKKQPVAFWCNPISGHNTLYWYLQNLGQGPELLIRYENEEAVDDSQLPKDRFSAERLKGVDSTLKIQPAELGDSAVYLCASWSGRGTDTQYFGPGTRLTVL.

Concerning this clone: Since a much larger clone is just one base distant, this may be a read error. The chain combines TRBV11-1 with TRBJ2-2; 8 nucleotides match TRBD1. Germline CDR1 is SGHAT and CDR2 is FQDESV (reference sequence). V shed 2 bases, J shed 0 bases, and the junction held 2 bases outside the gene matches. This CDR3 contains 16 residues. CDR3 DNA: TGTGCCAGCAGCTTAAGACAGGGGTCGAACACCGGGGAGCTGTTTTTT. Protein: CASSLRQGSNTGELFF.

This chain connects TRBV7-9 to TRBJ1-3, with D possibly TRBD1 on 5 matching bases. Trimming pared 3 bases from V and 5 bases from J, leaving 14 bases between. The CDR3 has 15 amino acids. Germline CDR1 and CDR2: SEHNR and FQNEAQ (reference sequence). CDR3 residues: CASSLSRQGRNTIYF. For the CDR3, the DNA is TGTGCCAGCAGCTTGAGTCGGCAGGGAAGAAACACCATATATTTT.

The rearrangement links TRBV10-3 to TRBJ1-1; 12 nucleotides match TRBD1. The germline V gene has CDR1 ENHRY and CDR2 SYGVKD. V was clipped by 5 bases and J by 5 bases; unmatched bases: 15. The CDR3 runs 18 residues. The CDR3 region is CAISLTGTGGSRSTEAFF. The CDR3 nucleotides read TGTGCCATCAGTCTCACCGGGACAGGGGGCTCACGGAGTACTGAAGCTTTCTTT.

The chain has TRBV7-6 and TRBJ1-3, with 8 positions matching TRBD1. Germline CDR1 reads SGHVS; CDR2 reads FNYEAQ. This CDR3 is built from 16 residues. V lost 4 bases, J lost 4 bases, and 9 bases stayed unmatched. The CDR3 sequence is CASSSLAGTGGNTIYF. The CDR3 nucleotides read TGTGCCAGCAGCTCCTTGGCCGGGACAGGAGGAAACACCATATATTTT.

The genes are TRBV28 and TRBJ2-7, with a possible D match to TRBD1 (5 bases). The CDR3 is 14 amino acids. Germline assignment: CDR1 MDHEN and CDR2 SYDVKM. V was cut by 1 base and J by 5 bases, with 12 bases left in between. The CDR3 nucleotides read TGTGCCAGCAGTTTATCCCCAGGGTACGACGAGCAGTACTTC. It codes for CASSLSPGYDEQYF.

This clone was picked up a small number of times. V is TRBV11-3 and J is TRBJ2-2; tentatively, D is TRBD1 (5 bases). Trimming cost V 5 bases and J 0 bases, with 10 bases left between them. The CDR3 loop spans 15 amino acids. Germline CDR1 reads SGHNT; CDR2 reads YENEEA. The CDR3 DNA reads TGTGCCAGCAGCCGCAGGGAATCGAACACCGGGGAGCTGTTTTTT. Its translation is CASSRRESNTGELFF.

V is TRBV19 and J is TRBJ2-2, with 9 positions matching TRBD2. The length of the CDR3 is 17 residues. Trimming at V came to 5 bases and at J to 6 bases, leaving 13 bases not matched to a gene. Germline V gives CDR1 LNHDA, CDR2 SQIVND (reference sequence). The DNA for the CDR3 is TGTGCCAGTAGTCTAAACAGGGCTAGCGGGGTCGCCGGGGAGCTGTTTTTT. Its protein product is CASSLNRASGVAGELFF.

This chain uses TRBV19 with TRBJ1-3; 7 nucleotides match TRBD1. After removal of 7 bases from V and 0 bases from J, the junction contained 6 bases not matched to a gene. The CDR3 covers 15 residues. CDR1 is LNHDA, CDR2 SQIVND, per germline (reference sequence). DNA of the CDR3: TGTGCCAGTATAAGGGACAGAAGCTCTGGAAACACCATATATTTT. This codes for CASIRDRSSGNTIYF.

The chain carries TRBV27 and TRBJ2-1; 7 bases are shared with TRBD2. Per the germline V gene, CDR1 is MNHEY and CDR2 is SMNVEV (reference sequence). With 10 bases clipped from V and 0 bases from J, the junction kept 24 bases outside the gene matches. This CDR3 has 20 residues. The CDR3 coding sequence is TGTGCCATCACCGGGGGAGGCGGGAGCCCTAAGGAGTTCTCCTACAATGAGCAGTTCTTC. Translation gives CAITGGGGSPKEFSYNEQFF.

The sample holds a few counts of this clone. V usage is TRBV27 and J usage is TRBJ2-1; D may be TRBD1 (6 bases). Germline lookup yields CDR1 MNHEY and CDR2 SMNVEV (reference sequence). There are 16 residues in the CDR3. V was shortened by 5 bases and J by 9 bases, with 23 bases between the two germline ends. Here the CDR3 reads CASSPISLDLGAEQFF. CDR3 bases: TGTGCCAGCAGTCCCATATCCCTCGACTTGGGGGCTGAGCAGTTCTTC.

This rearrangement joins TRBV14 to TRBJ2-7; 8 bases are shared with TRBD2. The CDR3 is 15 residues long. Unmatched junction bases numbered 3, after V lost 1 base and J lost 1 base. In germline, CDR1 is SGHDN, CDR2 FVKESK. The CDR3 DNA reads as TGTGCCAGCAGCCAAGTAACTAGCGGATCCTACGAGCAGTACTTC. This gives the protein CASSQVTSGSYEQYF.

The chain has TRBV7-2 and TRBJ2-1; D remains ambiguous. Per the germline V gene, CDR1 is SGHTA and CDR2 is FQGNSA. V was trimmed by 1 base and J by 0 bases, leaving 4 bases between them. CDR3 length: 14 residues. The CDR3 spells CASSLGRSYNEQFF. The CDR3, as DNA: TGTGCCAGCAGCTTAGGGCGCTCCTACAATGAGCAGTTCTTC.

The V gene is TRBV5-1, the J gene TRBJ2-5; 8 positions match TRBD1. Trimming at V came to 4 bases and at J to 2 bases, leaving 10 bases not matched to a gene. The CDR3 loop spans 16 amino acids. Germline CDR1 and CDR2: SGHRS and YFSETQ. The chain's CDR3 is CASSKMTGADQETQYF. In DNA, the CDR3 is TGCGCCAGCAGCAAGATGACAGGGGCCGATCAAGAGACCCAGTACTTC.

This sequence joins TRBV28 and TRBJ2-2; D not certain. This CDR3 is 14 amino acids long. CDR1 and CDR2 from the germline V gene are MDHEN and SYDVKM. V was pared by 6 bases and J by 1 base, with 9 bases between. CDR3 sequence: CASRPDGNTGELFF. CDR3 nucleotides: TGTGCCAGCAGGCCCGACGGGAACACCGGGGAGCTGTTTTTT.

The V gene is TRBV11-2, the J gene TRBJ2-1; the D is unclear. Trimming left V 4 bases short and J 10 bases short, with 23 bases between. Per germline, CDR1 SGHAT and CDR2 FQNNGV. CDR3 length: 16 residues. CDR3 DNA sequence: TGTGCCAGCAGCTCCCCTGGTTGGGCCCCAACTTGGGAGCAGTTCTTC. Its translation: CASSSPGWAPTWEQFF.

J is TRBJ2-7 and V is TRBV30; 7 nucleotides align to TRBD2. V gave up 0 bases and J gave up 3 bases; unmatched junction bases: 2. There are 13 residues in the CDR3. Germline-derived CDR1 and CDR2 are GTSNPN and SVGIG (reference sequence). This CDR3 is CAWSVGGLYEQYF. CDR3 in DNA: TGTGCCTGGAGTGTGGGAGGGCTCTACGAGCAGTACTTC.

This clone was seen at least ten times. This CDR3 is also generated by other DNA sequences in the sample. This chain links TRBV7-2 with TRBJ2-7, with D hard to call. Per the germline V gene, CDR1 is SGHTA and CDR2 is FQGNSA. V dropped 5 bases and J dropped 4 bases, with 15 bases sitting between them. There are 14 residues in the CDR3. In nucleotides, the CDR3 is TGTGCCAGCAGCCAAGAATATGGACCTTACGAGCAGTACTTC. It specifies CASSQEYGPYEQYF.

The chain is built from TRBV19 and TRBJ1-2, with TRBD1 as a possible D gene (6 bases). This CDR3 has 15 amino acids. Trimming stripped 1 base from V and 8 bases from J, with 17 bases between. Germline V gives CDR1 LNHDA, CDR2 SQIVND (reference sequence). Here the CDR3 DNA reads TGTGCCAGTAGTATAGGATTCGGCAGGGGAGTCGGCTACACCTTC. It translates to CASSIGFGRGVGYTF. The full variable domain, completed using reference TRBV19 and TRBJ1-2, is DGGITQSPKYLFRKEGQNVTLSCEQNLNHDAMYWYRQDPGQGLRLIYYSQIVNDFQKGDIAEGYSVSREKKESFPLTVTSAQKNPTAFYLCASSIGFGRGVGYTFGSGTRLTVV.

This clone was observed once. The gene calls are TRBV9 and TRBJ1-4; D is undetermined. The length of the CDR3 is 13 residues. Germline V gives CDR1 SGDLS, CDR2 YYNGEE. The ends were cut back, 3 bases at V and 0 bases at J, with 3 bases in the middle. Written as DNA, the CDR3 is TGTGCCAGCAGCGCCTCAACTAATGAAAAACTGTTTTTT. Its protein product is CASSASTNEKLFF.

The CDR3 DNA reads as TGTGCCACCAGCAGAGATGTCCGGGGGGGAGAGACCCAGTACTTC. Its protein is CATSRDVRGGETQYF. This chain joins TRBV15 and TRBJ2-5; 8 nucleotides agree with TRBD2. Trimming cost V 0 bases and J 4 bases; bases outside gene matches: 4. This CDR3 is 15 amino acids long. Germline CDR1 is LNHNV and CDR2 is YYDKDF (reference sequence).

This clone showed up just a few times. This chain uses TRBV7-9 with TRBJ2-7; D is perhaps TRBD1 or TRBD2 (5 bases each). The CDR3 has 14 residues. The V end was cut by 2 bases, the J end by 5 bases, with 13 bases between. The germline CDR1 and CDR2 sequences are SEHNR and FQNEAQ (reference sequence). The CDR3 bases are TGTGCCAGCAGCTTATCTATGGGGGTGCACGAGCAGTACTTC. It encodes CASSLSMGVHEQYF.

DNA of the CDR3: TGTGCCAGCAGCCAAGTGGGGGATTGGAATGAGCAGTTCTTC. Translated: CASSQVGDWNEQFF. This rearrangement joins TRBV4-2 to TRBJ2-1; TRBD1 or TRBD2 may be the D gene (5 bases each). This CDR3 is 14 amino acids long. From germline, CDR1 is LGHNA and CDR2 YNFKEQ. Trimming cost V 1 base and J 7 bases, with 11 bases left between them.

On this clone itself: Sequence at one end of the junction differs from germline and may be a read error. The chain has TRBV7-7 and TRBJ2-5; 7 bases fit TRBD1. Germline assignment: CDR1 SSHAT and CDR2 FNYEAQ (reference sequence). CDR3 length equals 14 residues. CDR3 in DNA: TGTGCTAGCAGTCGGGGACAGAGACAAGAGACCCAGTACTTC. It is translated as CASSRGQRQETQYF.